Following are 12 T cell receptor beta chains from one sample sequenced in a study of control samples from healthy donors and cancer patients. Libraries were prepared by immunoSEQ multiplex PCR; TCRdb keeps only in-frame clonotypes and omits some of them. The sample lists over 110,000 clones; around nine tenths were seen once. The sequenced sample consisted of blood. These TCRs come from a woman aged 25 to 39 in good health.

The V call is TRBV2, the J call TRBJ2-3; 9 positions agree with TRBD2. The CDR3 length is 15 residues. J lost 1 base, V lost 5 bases, and 4 bases had no gene match. The germline V gene encodes CDR1 SNHLY and CDR2 FYNNEI. CDR3 coding DNA: TGTGCCAGCAGTCAGACTAGCGGAGGCACAGATACGCAGTATTTT. This encodes CASSQTSGGTDTQYF.

In its sample, this clone was seen many times. This chain connects TRBV27 to TRBJ2-1, with 8 bases fitting TRBD2. With 0 bases clipped from V and 1 base from J, the junction kept 11 bases outside the gene matches. CDR3 length equals 19 residues. Germline V gene data show CDR1 as MNHEY and CDR2 as SMNVEV (reference sequence). The CDR3: CASSLSYFAGLVSYNEQFF. The DNA of the CDR3 is TGTGCCAGCAGTTTATCTTATTTTGCGGGACTAGTGTCCTACAATGAGCAGTTCTTC.

The chain combines TRBV28 with TRBJ1-1; no firm D call. Germline loops: CDR1 MDHEN, CDR2 SYDVKM. CDR3 length: 11 amino acids. Trimming pared 6 bases from V and 2 bases from J, leaving 4 bases between. The CDR3 loop reads CASRDNTEAFF. Here the CDR3 DNA reads TGTGCCAGCAGGGATAACACTGAAGCTTTCTTT.

J is TRBJ1-4 and V is TRBV28, with D perhaps TRBD1 (5 bases). Germline CDR1 reads MDHEN; CDR2 reads SYDVKM. The CDR3 is 14 amino acids. Trimming left V 3 bases short and J 8 bases short, with 13 bases between. CDR3 loop: CASSFARVWEKLFF. The CDR3 DNA reads TGTGCCAGCAGTTTTGCCAGGGTTTGGGAAAAACTGTTTTTT.

This clone was counted once. This rearrangement joins TRBV11-2 to TRBJ2-7; 7 bases align to TRBD2. The CDR3 totals 14 residues. Germline CDR1 SGHAT, CDR2 FQNNGV. Trimming cost V 6 bases and J 0 bases; bases outside gene matches: 5. CDR3 amino acids: CASSRLANSYEQYF. In DNA form, the CDR3 reads TGTGCCAGCAGTCGACTAGCAAACTCCTACGAGCAGTACTTC.

V is TRBV11-2 and J is TRBJ2-1; possibly TRBD1 for D (5 bases). CDR1 and CDR2 from the germline V gene are SGHAT and FQNNGV. The CDR3 totals 13 residues. Trimming took 3 bases from V and 4 from J, leaving 7 bases between them. CDR3 sequence: CASSFRGYNEQFF. CDR3 nucleotide sequence: TGTGCCAGCAGCTTTAGGGGATACAATGAGCAGTTCTTC.

The gene calls are TRBV2 and TRBJ2-5; D might be TRBD2 (6 bases). V gave up 5 bases and J gave up 4 bases, with 17 bases separating them. Germline assignment: CDR1 SNHLY and CDR2 FYNNEI. The CDR3 is 15 amino acids. CDR3 sequence (DNA): TGTGCCAGCAGTTTTCAGACGGGGGTCCCAGAGACCCAGTACTTC. Its translation is CASSFQTGVPETQYF.

V is TRBV5-1 and J is TRBJ2-2; 10 nucleotides line up with TRBD2. CDR1 and CDR2 from the germline V gene are SGHRS and YFSETQ. The CDR3 loop spans 16 amino acids. After removal of 5 bases from V and 3 bases from J, the junction contained 7 bases not matched to a gene. CDR3 protein: CASRPPLAGDTGELFF. The CDR3 region has the DNA TGCGCCAGCAGGCCCCCCCTAGCGGGAGACACCGGGGAGCTGTTTTTT.

V is TRBV4-2 and J is TRBJ1-4; TRBD1 matches at 7 bases. This CDR3 spans 16 amino acids. Germline V gene sequence: CDR1 LGHNA, CDR2 YNFKEQ. The V segment lost 3 bases and the J segment 0 bases; nucleotides outside the gene matches: 4. The CDR3 reads CASSHTQGATNEKLFF. CDR3 in DNA: TGTGCCAGCAGCCACACCCAGGGGGCAACTAATGAAAAACTGTTTTTT.

The CDR3 region has the DNA TGTGCCAGCAGCAACAGCCCGATGAACACTGAAGCTTTCTTT. This translates into CASSNSPMNTEAFF. The rearrangement joins TRBV5-6 to TRBJ1-1; D not certain. CDR3 length: 14 residues. Between the trimmed V and J ends, which lost 4 bases and 0 bases, there was a span of 10 bases. CDR1 is SGHDT, CDR2 YYEEEE, per germline.

The rearrangement joins TRBV30 to TRBJ1-1, with D uncertain. The CDR3 loop spans 12 amino acids. Trimming stripped 7 bases from V and 5 bases from J, with 14 bases between. CDR1 and CDR2 from the germline V gene are GTSNPN and SVGIG (reference sequence). The CDR3 sequence: CASHIGRTEAFF. The DNA of the CDR3 is TGTGCCTCCCACATAGGGCGAACTGAAGCTTTCTTT.

The chain recombines TRBV19 with TRBJ1-1, with D hard to call. The CDR3 is made up of 13 amino acids. The ends were cut back, 6 bases at V and 1 base at J, with 9 bases in the middle. Germline V CDR1 and CDR2: LNHDA, SQIVND (reference sequence). In nucleotides, the CDR3 is TGTGCCAGTAGAGTGATAGAGAACACTGAAGCTTTCTTT. Protein sequence: CASRVIENTEAFF.